Sequencing of this TCR beta chain was carried out in a study of cytomegalovirus exposure and HLA in healthy donors (dated by TCRdb to about 2017). Broadly, across the study: According to a later analysis, one platform produced both the 100 to 150 validation repertoires and the roughly 650 repertoires of the first cohort. The study aimed to test whether signatures of past pathogen exposure could be identified by cataloging public T cell receptors. Along with the roughly 710-subject first cohort, a separate validation cohort of some 130 different subjects was used. To predict cytomegalovirus infection status, the study brought together high-throughput TCR immunosequencing, statistical association of individual TCRs with disease status, and machine learning. Here is what the overall study found, with its caveats: In the study, around 160 TCR beta chains were listed as associated with cytomegalovirus. According to the authors, the approach could potentially be generalized to other disease states and immunological phenotypes. In a later analysis, TCRs clustered in the first cohort were found to also tend to co-occur in the roughly 130 validation repertoires, with approximately 93% of cluster scores above 0. In vitro tests confirmed that three of the cytomegalovirus-associated TCR beta chains recognize cytomegalovirus antigens. Cytomegalovirus status was reported to be diagnosed by the classifier with high specificity and sensitivity in both the original and validation cohorts. Most TCR sequences were observed very rarely across donors, whereas some public TCRs were present in many individuals. A later analysis had no HLA typing for the validation cohort, so co-occurrence there was scored across all 110 or so repertoires.

Separate from the approximately 670-subject first cohort, the validation cohort of about 130 subjects was the group to which the donors belonged. The library was obtained by the immunoSEQ multiplex PCR assay. Per the original workflow: A statistical classification framework was built to diagnose cytomegalovirus status from the catalog of TCR beta chain sequences. The source is immuneACCESS, and TCRdb retained only in-frame sequences with V and J called. Part of the clones is not carried over; for the studies checked, unresolved V genes explain less than half of this, and the remainder is unexplained. From that table come the V and J calls and clone size; the DNA was used to work out D and trimming. Within this sample are about 130,000 clones, with 75% to 90% of them counted one time only. The top ten constitute 2% to 2.5% of the sample. Taken from the germline V gene, the CDR1 and CDR2 loops are KGHSH and LQKENI. V is pruned by 3 bases and J by 4 bases, leaving 4 bases of the junction without a gene match. The CDR3 runs 15 amino acids, cysteine and phenylalanine included. Only the CDR3 region is kept as DNA, spanning 45 bases read in frame from base 1.

Details on this clone: Its antigen target is currently unknown. No much larger clonotype is one base removed from it; base qualities were not supplied.

The sequence came from a woman aged 18 to 35 in good health and CMV-seronegative. The chain was built from TRBV18 and TRBJ1-5; 9 central bases correspond to TRBD1. The sequencing sample was made of PBMCs. The DNA sequence is as follows: TGTGCCAGCTCACCCGGGACAGGGAATAATCAGCCCCAGCATTTT. Its amino acids are CASSPGTGNNQPQHF.